This TCR beta chain is drawn from a study of OX40 agonist ivuxolimab in advanced cancers. Background on the study: Dose-escalation patients suffered from hepatocellular carcinoma, melanoma, renal cell or head and neck cancer. Partial responses occurred in Three dose-escalation patients, one with hepatocellular carcinoma and two with cutaneous melanoma. General study points: Expanded peripheral T-cell antigen specificity went undetermined.

This clone was counted once. Its antigen is undetermined. Profiling relied on immunoSEQ multiplex PCR, and the TCRdb table lists in-frame clones only, not all of them. Of approximately 50,000 clones listed, about 80% are singletons. The V gene's germline CDR1 is MDHEN and CDR2 SYDVKM. CDR3 length: 17 residues. V was trimmed by 2 bases and J by 4 bases, leaving 17 bases between them. Material: CD4+ or CD8+ T cells sorted from blood, obtained in a trial of the OX40 agonist ivuxolimab. The rearrangement uses TRBV28 and TRBJ1-4; D might be TRBD1 (6 bases). This TCR came from an adult with an advanced solid tumor such as melanoma, head and neck, liver or kidney cancer. DNA of the CDR3: TGTGCCAGCAGTTTAGGGGGTAGGGGGACCGTTAATGAAAAACTGTTTTTT. Its translation is CASSLGGRGTVNEKLFF.